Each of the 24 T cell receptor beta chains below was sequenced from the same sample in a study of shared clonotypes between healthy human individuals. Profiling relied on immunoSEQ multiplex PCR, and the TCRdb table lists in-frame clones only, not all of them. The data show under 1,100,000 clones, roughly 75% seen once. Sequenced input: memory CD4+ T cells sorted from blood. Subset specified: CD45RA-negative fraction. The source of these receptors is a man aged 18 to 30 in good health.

The CDR3 spells CASSLSRDRASTDTQYF. CDR3 sequence (DNA): TGTGCCAGCAGCCTTAGCCGAGACAGGGCAAGCACAGATACGCAGTATTTT. The chain uses TRBV5-4 and TRBJ2-3, with 7 bases fitting TRBD1. Germline-derived CDR1 and CDR2 are SGHNT and YYREEE (reference sequence). The junction had 11 bases not matched to a gene; V was cut back by 4 bases and J by 0 bases. This CDR3 has 17 amino acids.

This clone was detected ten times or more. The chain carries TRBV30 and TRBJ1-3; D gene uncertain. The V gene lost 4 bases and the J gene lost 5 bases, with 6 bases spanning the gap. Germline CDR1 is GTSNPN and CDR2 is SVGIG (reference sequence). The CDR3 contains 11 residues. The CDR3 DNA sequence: TGTGCCTGGACAGACCGAAACACCATATATTTT. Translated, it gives CAWTDRNTIYF.

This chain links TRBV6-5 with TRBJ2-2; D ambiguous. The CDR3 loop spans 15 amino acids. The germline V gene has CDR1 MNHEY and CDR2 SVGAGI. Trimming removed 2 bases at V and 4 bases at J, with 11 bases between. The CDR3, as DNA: TGTGCCAGCAGTTACGCAGACGGTCTCACCGGGGAGCTGTTTTTT. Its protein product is CASSYADGLTGELFF.

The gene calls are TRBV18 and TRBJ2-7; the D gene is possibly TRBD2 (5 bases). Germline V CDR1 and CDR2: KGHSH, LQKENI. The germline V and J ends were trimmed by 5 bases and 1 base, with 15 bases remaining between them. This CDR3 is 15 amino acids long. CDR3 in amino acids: CASSEIRTGSYEQYF. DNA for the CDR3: TGTGCCAGCTCAGAAATTAGGACGGGGTCCTACGAGCAGTACTTC.

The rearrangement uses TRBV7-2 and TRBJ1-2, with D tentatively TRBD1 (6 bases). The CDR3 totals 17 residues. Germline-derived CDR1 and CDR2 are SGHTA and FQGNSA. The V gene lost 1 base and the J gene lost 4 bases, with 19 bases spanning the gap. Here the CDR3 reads CASSLDSSVGGSYGYTF. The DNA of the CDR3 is TGTGCCAGCAGCTTAGATTCGTCCGTGGGGGGCTCCTATGGCTACACCTTC.

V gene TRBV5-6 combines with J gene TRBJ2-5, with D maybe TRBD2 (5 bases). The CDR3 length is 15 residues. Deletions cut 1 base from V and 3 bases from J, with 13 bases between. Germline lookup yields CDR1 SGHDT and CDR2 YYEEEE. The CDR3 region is CASSLQSGNKETQYF. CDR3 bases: TGTGCCAGCAGCTTGCAAAGCGGCAACAAAGAGACCCAGTACTTC.

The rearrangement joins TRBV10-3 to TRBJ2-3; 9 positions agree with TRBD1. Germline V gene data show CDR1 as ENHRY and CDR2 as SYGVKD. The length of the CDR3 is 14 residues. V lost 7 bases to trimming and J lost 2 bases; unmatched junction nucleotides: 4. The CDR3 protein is CAIKDRGLTDTQYF. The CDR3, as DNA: TGTGCCATCAAGGACAGGGGCCTCACAGATACGCAGTATTTT.

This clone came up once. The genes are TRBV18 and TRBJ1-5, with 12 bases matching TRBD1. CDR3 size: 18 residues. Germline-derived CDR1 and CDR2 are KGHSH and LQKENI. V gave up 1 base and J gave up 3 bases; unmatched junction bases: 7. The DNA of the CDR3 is TGTGCCAGCTCACCACTAACGGGACAGGGGGCCGACAATCAGCCCCAGCATTTT. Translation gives CASSPLTGQGADNQPQHF.

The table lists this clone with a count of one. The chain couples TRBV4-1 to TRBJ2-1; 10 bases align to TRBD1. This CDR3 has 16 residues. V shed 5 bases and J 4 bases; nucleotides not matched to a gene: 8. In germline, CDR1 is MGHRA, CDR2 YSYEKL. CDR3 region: CASSTTGTGAYNEQFF. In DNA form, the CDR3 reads TGCGCCAGCAGCACGACCGGGACAGGGGCTTACAATGAGCAGTTCTTC.

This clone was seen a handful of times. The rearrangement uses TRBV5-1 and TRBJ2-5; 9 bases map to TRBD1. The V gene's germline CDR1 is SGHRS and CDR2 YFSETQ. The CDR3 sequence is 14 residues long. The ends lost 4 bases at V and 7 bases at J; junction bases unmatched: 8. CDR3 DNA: TGCGCCAGCAGCACGGGGGACAGGGAGGTGACCCAGTACTTC. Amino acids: CASSTGDREVTQYF.

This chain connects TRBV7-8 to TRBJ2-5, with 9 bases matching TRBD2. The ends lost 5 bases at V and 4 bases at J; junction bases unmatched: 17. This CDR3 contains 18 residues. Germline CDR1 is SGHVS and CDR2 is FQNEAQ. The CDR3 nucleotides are TGTGCCAGCAGCGTTGTGGAACCGGGCGGGAGGGCCCTAGAGACCCAGTACTTC. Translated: CASSVVEPGGRALETQYF.

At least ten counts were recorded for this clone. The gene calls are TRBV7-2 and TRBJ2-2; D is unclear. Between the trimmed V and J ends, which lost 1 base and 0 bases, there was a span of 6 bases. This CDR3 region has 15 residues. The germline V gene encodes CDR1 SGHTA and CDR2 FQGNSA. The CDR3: CASSLDLANTGELFF. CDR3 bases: TGTGCCAGCAGCTTAGATCTAGCGAACACCGGGGAGCTGTTTTTT. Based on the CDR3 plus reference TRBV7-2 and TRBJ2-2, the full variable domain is GAGVSQSPSNKVTEKGKDVELRCDPISGHTALYWYRQSLGQGLEFLIYFQGNSAPDKSGLPSDRFSAERTGGSVSTLTIQRTQQEDSAVYLCASSLDLANTGELFFGEGSRLTVL.

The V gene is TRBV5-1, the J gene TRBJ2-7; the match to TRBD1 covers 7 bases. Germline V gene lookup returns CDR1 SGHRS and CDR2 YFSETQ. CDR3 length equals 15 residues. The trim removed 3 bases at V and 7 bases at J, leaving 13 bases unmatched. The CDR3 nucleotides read TGCGCCAGCAGCTACGGACAGGCCTCGCAGGGAGAGCAGTACTTC. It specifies CASSYGQASQGEQYF.

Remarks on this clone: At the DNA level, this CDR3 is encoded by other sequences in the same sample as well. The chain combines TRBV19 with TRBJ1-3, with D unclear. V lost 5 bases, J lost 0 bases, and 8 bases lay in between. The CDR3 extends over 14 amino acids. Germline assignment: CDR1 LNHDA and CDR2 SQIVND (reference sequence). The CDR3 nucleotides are TGTGCCAGTAGTCGTGGCAGCTCTGGAAACACCATATATTTT. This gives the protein CASSRGSSGNTIYF. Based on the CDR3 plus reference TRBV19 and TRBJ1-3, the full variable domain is DGGITQSPKYLFRKEGQNVTLSCEQNLNHDAMYWYRQDPGQGLRLIYYSQIVNDFQKGDIAEGYSVSREKKESFPLTVTSAQKNPTAFYLCASSRGSSGNTIYFGEGSWLTVV.

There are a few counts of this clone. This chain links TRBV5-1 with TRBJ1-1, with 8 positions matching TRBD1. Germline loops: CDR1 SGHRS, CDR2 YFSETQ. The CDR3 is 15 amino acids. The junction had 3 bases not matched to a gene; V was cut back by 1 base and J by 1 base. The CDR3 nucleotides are TGCGCCAGCAGCTTGACGGGACAGGCGAACACTGAAGCTTTCTTT. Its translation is CASSLTGQANTEAFF.

CDR3 nucleotide sequence: TGTGCCAGCAGTTACGCCCCGGGACCCCTCCACTTT. Translating it yields CASSYAPGPLHF. The chain carries TRBV6-5 and TRBJ1-6; D gene ambiguous. The CDR3 contains 12 residues. Trimming took off 2 bases at V and 12 bases at J, with 8 bases between the two ends. The germline gives CDR1 MNHEY, CDR2 SVGAGI.

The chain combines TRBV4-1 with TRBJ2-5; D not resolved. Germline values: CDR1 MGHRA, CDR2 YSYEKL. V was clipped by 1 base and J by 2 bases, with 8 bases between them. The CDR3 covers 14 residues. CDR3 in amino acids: CASSQVSGQETQYF. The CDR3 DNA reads TGCGCCAGCAGCCAAGTATCCGGGCAAGAGACCCAGTACTTC.

For the CDR3, the DNA is TGCGCCAGCAGAGACCGGGACCGGAACACTGAAGCTTTCTTT. Translating gives CASRDRDRNTEAFF. The V and J genes are TRBV5-1 and TRBJ1-1, with D tentatively TRBD1 (5 bases). V was pared by 5 bases and J by 1 base, with 12 bases between. In germline, CDR1 is SGHRS, CDR2 YFSETQ. The length of the CDR3 is 14 residues. The full variable domain, in which reference TRBV5-1 and TRBJ1-1 provide the parts outside the CDR3, is KAGVTQTPRYLIKTRGQQVTLSCSPISGHRSVSWYQQTPGQGLQFLFEYFSETQRNKGNFPGRFSGRQFSNSRSEMNVSTLELGDSALYLCASRDRDRNTEAFFGQGTRLTVV.

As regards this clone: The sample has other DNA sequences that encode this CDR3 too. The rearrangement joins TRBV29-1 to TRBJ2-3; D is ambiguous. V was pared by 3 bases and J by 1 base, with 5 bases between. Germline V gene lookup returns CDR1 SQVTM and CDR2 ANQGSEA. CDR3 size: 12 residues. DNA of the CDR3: TGCAGCGTTGATCGGGGCACAGATACGCAGTATTTT. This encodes CSVDRGTDTQYF.

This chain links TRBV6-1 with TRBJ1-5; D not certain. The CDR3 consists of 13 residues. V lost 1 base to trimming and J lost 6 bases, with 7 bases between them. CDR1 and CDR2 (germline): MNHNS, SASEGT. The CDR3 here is CASSEGRTQPQHF. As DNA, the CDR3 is TGTGCCAGCAGTGAAGGCAGAACTCAGCCCCAGCATTTT.

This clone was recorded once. Here the CDR3 reads CASRFRQVYGYTF. Here the CDR3 DNA reads TGTGCCAGCAGGTTTAGACAGGTCTATGGCTACACCTTC. The J gene is TRBJ1-2, the V gene TRBV6-1, with D perhaps matching TRBD1 (6 bases). The ends were cut back, 6 bases at V and 4 bases at J, with 12 bases in the middle. This CDR3 comprises 13 residues. The V gene's germline CDR1 is MNHNS and CDR2 SASEGT.

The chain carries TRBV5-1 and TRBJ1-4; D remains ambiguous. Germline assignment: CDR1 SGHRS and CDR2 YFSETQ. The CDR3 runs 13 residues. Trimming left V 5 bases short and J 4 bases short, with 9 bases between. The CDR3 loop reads CASRGRDNEKLFF. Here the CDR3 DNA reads TGCGCCAGCAGGGGTAGGGATAATGAAAAACTGTTTTTT. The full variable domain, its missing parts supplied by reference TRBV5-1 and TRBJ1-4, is KAGVTQTPRYLIKTRGQQVTLSCSPISGHRSVSWYQQTPGQGLQFLFEYFSETQRNKGNFPGRFSGRQFSNSRSEMNVSTLELGDSALYLCASRGRDNEKLFFGSGTQLSVL.

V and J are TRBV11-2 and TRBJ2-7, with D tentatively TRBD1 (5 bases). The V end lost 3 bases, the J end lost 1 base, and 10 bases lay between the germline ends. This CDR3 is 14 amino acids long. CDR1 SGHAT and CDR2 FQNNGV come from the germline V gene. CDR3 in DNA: TGTGCCAGCAGCTTTCCTAAGGGGTCCTACGAGCAGTACTTC. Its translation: CASSFPKGSYEQYF.

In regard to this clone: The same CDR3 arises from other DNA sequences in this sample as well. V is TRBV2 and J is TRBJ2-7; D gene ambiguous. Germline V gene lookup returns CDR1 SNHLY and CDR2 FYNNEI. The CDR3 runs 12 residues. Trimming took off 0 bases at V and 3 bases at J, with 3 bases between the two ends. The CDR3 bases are TGTGCCAGCAGTGAAGCCAGCTACGAGCAGTACTTC. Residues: CASSEASYEQYF.